This T cell receptor beta chain was recovered during a study of response to subunit inactivated influenza vaccine listed by TCRdb under 2018. Background for the entire study: The study used deep quantitative T cell receptor repertoire profiling to track responses to a trivalent subunit inactivated influenza vaccine.

Libraries came from RT-PCR. Sequencing was carried out with an Illumina HiSeq 2500. Through fastp at Q25 and MiXCR, TCRdb rebuilt clones from the public reads, retaining in-frame beta chains. For every CDR3 protein sequence, its rows merge into one entry that carries the most common genes and DNA. The sample contains a few hundred thousand distinct CDR3 sequences, around a fifth of them found a single time. The ten largest account for approximately 10% of the sample. The CDR3 covers 14 residues, taking in both the cysteine and the phenylalanine. Solely the CDR3 DNA is kept, with 42 bases framed from the first base. Sequences DFQATT (CDR1) and SNEGSKA (CDR2) are obtained from the germline V gene (reference sequence). V lost 1 base and J lost 5 bases, and the count of bases not matched to a germline gene is 2. Results and caveats for the whole study, not just this receptor: According to the authors, only a limited number of new T cells may be recruited by each seasonal influenza vaccination.

On this clonotype: What this receptor recognizes is not known. No per-base quality is available; no much larger clone lies one base away.

This material consisted of PBMCs from blood, taken less than 22 months after vaccination. The sequence links TRBV20-1 to TRBJ1-6, with TRBD1 identical over 7 junction bases. This receptor was identified in a man aged 45 to 70 who received an inactivated influenza vaccine. Donor details come from another sample of the same person, matched by shared clones. The base sequence is TGCAGTGCTAGAGCCGGGACAGATAATTCACCCCTCCACTTT. The resulting protein is CSARAGTDNSPLHF.